The entry that follows covers one TCR beta chain sequence. What it binds is not known. An end of the junction does not agree with germline; a read error may underlie this. Per the germline V gene, CDR1 is SGHDN and CDR2 is FVKESK. This CDR3 is built from 14 residues. The entry originates in a study of cytomegalovirus exposure and HLA in healthy donors. Study-wide findings and caveats: Per a prior analysis, the majority of TCR beta V segments were productive roughly 87% or roughly 30% of the time.

Researchers ran the PCR with 60 Vbeta and 13 Jbeta primers. This table comes from immunoSEQ multiplex PCR, and its TCRdb copy is limited to in-frame clones, with some not included. The repertoire includes 150,000 to 180,000 clones, 70% to 85% of them detected once, and around 1.9% sits in the top ten. The TCR originated in a man aged 25-45 years in good health and CMV-seronegative. The sample consisted of PBMCs. The V and J genes are TRBV14 and TRBJ2-1; 11 bases are shared with TRBD2. CDR3 region: CASSPTLAGGPPLF. In nucleotides, the CDR3 is TGTGCCAGCAGCCCTACCCTAGCGGGGGGACCTCCACTCTTC.